The rows below give T cell receptor beta chains drawn from one sample of a study of blood T cell repertoires in COVID-19. The assay was immunoSEQ multiplex PCR, and TCRdb's table has in-frame clones only and misses some. The data hold around 300,000 clones, with roughly 89% observed a single time. Sequencing was performed on PBMCs or T cells enriched from blood (not recorded which). The receptors originated from a woman aged 25-40 years who had recovered from COVID-19. The CDR3 runs from the conserved cysteine through the conserved F or W. D genes are given only for firm matches. Only part of the rows carry a size: once, few, many, or a class if the clone is expanded.

TRBV6-5	TRBJ1-1	-	TRBD1	CASSQDRDNTEAFF	TGTGCCAGCAGCCAAGACAGGGACAACACTGAAGCTTTCTTT
TRBV7-9	TRBJ2-1	-	-	CASSTLRLVFYNEQFF	TGTGCCAGCAGCACGTTGCGGCTAGTCTTCTACAATGAGCAGTTCTTC
TRBV7-9	TRBJ2-4	once	-	CASSLGGGKNIQYF	TGTGCCAGCAGCTTAGGGGGCGGTAAAAACATTCAGTACTTC
TRBV7-6	TRBJ1-1	few	TRBD1	CASSLKTGSSTEAFF	TGTGCCAGCAGCTTGAAGACAGGGTCTAGCACTGAAGCTTTCTTT
TRBV12-3/TRBV12-4	TRBJ1-2	-	-	CASSRVDYGYTF	TGTGCCAGCAGTCGGGTCGACTATGGCTACACCTTC
TRBV2	TRBJ2-1	-	TRBD1	CASSPRTGTGGQFF	TGTGCCAGCAGCCCCAGGACTGGGACAGGTGGGCAGTTCTTC
TRBV5-1	TRBJ2-2	once	-	CASSFPLTGELFF	TGCGCCAGCAGCTTTCCTCTCACCGGGGAGCTGTTTTTT
TRBV6-2/TRBV6-3	TRBJ2-7	once	-	CASSYSDRNQQYF	TGTGCCAGCAGTTACTCCGACAGGAACCAGCAGTACTTC
TRBV7-9	TRBJ1-4	-	TRBD1	CASSSSGTGKEKLFF	TGTGCCAGCAGCAGCTCCGGGACAGGGAAAGAAAAACTGTTTTTT
TRBV6-5	TRBJ2-3	-	-	CASRLPPSDTQYF	TGTGCCAGCAGACTACCACCATCCGATACGCAGTATTTT
TRBV27	TRBJ1-1	once	TRBD1	CASLVPGQGGPAFF	TGTGCCAGCCTAGTACCGGGACAGGGCGGTCCAGCTTTCTTT
TRBV5-1	TRBJ1-1	-	TRBD1	CASSSGTGIMNTEAFF	TGCGCCAGCAGCTCCGGGACAGGGATCATGAACACTGAAGCTTTCTTT
TRBV13	TRBJ2-7	-	TRBD2	CASSHGSSGNSEQYF	TGTGCCAGCAGCCATGGGTCTAGCGGGAATAGCGAGCAGTACTTC
TRBV27	TRBJ2-1	-	-	CASSQQHNEQFF	TGTGCCAGCAGCCAACAGCACAATGAGCAGTTCTTC
TRBV6-5	TRBJ2-7	few	-	CASSRAADLYEQYF	TGTGCCAGCAGTAGGGCAGCGGACCTCTACGAGCAGTACTTC
TRBV29-1	TRBJ2-7	-	-	CSVEKKGVGSYEQYF	TGCAGCGTTGAAAAAAAGGGGGTGGGGTCCTACGAGCAGTACTTC
TRBV3-1/TRBV3-2	TRBJ1-5	-	-	CASSQDSWGVGQPQHF	TGTGCCAGCAGCCAAGACAGTTGGGGGGTTGGGCAGCCCCAGCATTTT
TRBV30	TRBJ2-2	-	-	CAWSVRGGTGELFF	TGTGCCTGGAGTGTGCGTGGCGGTACCGGGGAGCTGTTTTTT
TRBV4-1	TRBJ1-1	-	-	CASSQDSQGGYGNTEAFF	TGCGCCAGCAGCCAAGATTCACAGGGAGGGTACGGGAACACTGAAGCTTTCTTT
TRBV27	TRBJ2-7	-	-	CASSFVAESYEQYF	TGTGCCAGCAGTTTTGTAGCGGAGTCCTACGAGCAGTACTTC
TRBV14	TRBJ2-5	-	TRBD2	CASSQEASGGETQYF	TGTGCCAGCAGCCAAGAGGCTAGCGGTGGAGAGACCCAGTACTTC
TRBV6-4	TRBJ2-1	few	TRBD2	CASSQTSGGEQFF	TGTGCCAGCAGCCAGACTAGCGGGGGTGAGCAGTTCTTC
TRBV13	TRBJ1-1	-	-	CASSLQGSMNTEAFF	TGTGCCAGCAGCTTACAGGGAAGCATGAACACTGAAGCTTTCTTT
TRBV13	TRBJ2-1	once	TRBD2	CASSLGPGLAGAYNEQFF	TGTGCCAGCAGCTTAGGCCCGGGACTAGCGGGAGCCTACAATGAGCAGTTCTTC
TRBV28	TRBJ2-7	-	TRBD1	CASSSWTGQAEQYF	TGTGCCAGCAGTTCCTGGACAGGGCAGGCCGAGCAGTACTTC
TRBV18	TRBJ1-1	-	TRBD1	CASSPFWDRQMNTEAFF	TGTGCCAGCTCACCATTTTGGGACAGACAGATGAACACTGAAGCTTTCTTT
TRBV6-6	TRBJ2-3	few	-	CASLMGREGSTDTQYF	TGTGCCAGCCTAATGGGCAGAGAAGGCAGCACAGATACGCAGTATTTT
TRBV5-6	TRBJ2-2	-	-	CASSRPVLNTGELFF	TGTGCCAGCAGCCGCCCGGTTTTAAACACCGGGGAGCTGTTTTTT